This T cell receptor beta chain was sequenced during a study of cytomegalovirus exposure and HLA in healthy donors listed by TCRdb under 2017. For the study in its entirety: According to a later analysis, one platform produced both the roughly 120 validation repertoires and the 666 repertoires of the first cohort. The study aimed to test whether cataloging public T cell receptors could reveal signatures of past pathogen exposure. High-throughput TCR immunosequencing, statistical association of individual TCRs with disease status, and machine learning were combined to predict cytomegalovirus infection status. Besides the first cohort of roughly 700 subjects, a separate validation cohort made up of over 95 different subjects was used.

The CDR3 starts with the cysteine, ends with the phenylalanine, and has 12 residues. The DNA shown is the 36-base CDR3, in frame from base 1. Trimmed from V: 8 bases; trimmed from J: 7 bases; junction bases lacking a gene match: 5. The germline V gene specifies SNHLY as CDR1 and FYNNEI as CDR2. Preparation of the library involved the immunoSEQ multiplex PCR assay. Turning to the authors' computational methods: A statistical classification framework was developed to diagnose cytomegalovirus status using the catalog of TCR beta chain sequences. Imported from immuneACCESS, the table was reduced by TCRdb to in-frame sequences with V and J called. These copies leave out some clones; in studies compared against another copy, an unresolved V gene accounts for under half, and the cause of the remainder is not known. V and J calls and clone size come straight from that table; D and trimming were deduced from the DNA. This sample holds about 160,000 clones; 85% to 90% were observed only once. The ten biggest clones cover around a tenth of the sample.

Details on this clone: Its antigen is still unknown. Nothing much larger sits one base from this clone, and base qualities are not available.

Separate from the approximately 730-subject first cohort, the validation cohort of roughly 110 subjects was the group to which the donors belonged. Paper-wide results and their limitations: The study listed 150 to 200 TCR beta chains as associated with cytomegalovirus. Cytomegalovirus status was reported to be diagnosed by the classifier with high specificity and sensitivity in both the original and validation cohorts. Most TCR sequences were observed very rarely across donors, whereas some public TCRs were present in many individuals. A few of the identified cytomegalovirus-associated TCR beta chains were confirmed in vitro to be specific for cytomegalovirus antigens. The authors suggested that the approach could potentially be generalized to other disease states and immunological phenotypes. All 120 repertoires were used to score co-occurrence in the validation cohort in a later analysis, because that analysis had no HLA typing for the cohort. Subsequent analysis determined that TCRs grouped into clusters in the first cohort also showed a tendency toward co-occurrence across the roughly 130 validation repertoires, and 94% of cluster scores exceeded 0.

Specimen: PBMCs. Recombination connected TRBV2 to TRBJ2-1; TRBD2 matches 7 bases in the middle. The clonotype originates from a young woman in good health and CMV-seropositive. The sequenced DNA is TGTGCCAGCCAACTAGCGTATAATGAGCAGTTCTTC. It encodes CASQLAYNEQFF. With all but the CDR3 taken from the reference TRBV2 and TRBJ2-1 genes, the full variable domain is: EPEVTQTPSHQVTQMGQEVILRCVPISNHLYFYWYRQILGQKVEFLVSFYNNEISEKSEIFDDQFSVERPDGSNFTLKIRSTKLEDSAMYFCASQLAYNEQFFGPGTRLTVL.